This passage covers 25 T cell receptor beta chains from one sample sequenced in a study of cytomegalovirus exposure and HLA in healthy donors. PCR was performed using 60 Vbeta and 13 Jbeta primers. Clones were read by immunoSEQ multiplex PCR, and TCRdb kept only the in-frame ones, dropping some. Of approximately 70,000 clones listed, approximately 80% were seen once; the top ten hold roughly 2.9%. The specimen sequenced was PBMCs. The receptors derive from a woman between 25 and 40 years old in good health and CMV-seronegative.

The CDR3 sequence is CASSLDSGPVAKNIQYF. The CDR3, as DNA: TGTGCCAGCAGCTTAGACAGCGGACCCGTAGCCAAAAACATTCAGTACTTC. V gene TRBV7-9 combines with J gene TRBJ2-4; D perhaps matches TRBD2 (5 bases). The CDR3 has 17 amino acids. The V end was cut by 1 base, the J end by 0 bases, with 13 bases between. CDR1 and CDR2 (germline): SEHNR, FQNEAQ (reference sequence).

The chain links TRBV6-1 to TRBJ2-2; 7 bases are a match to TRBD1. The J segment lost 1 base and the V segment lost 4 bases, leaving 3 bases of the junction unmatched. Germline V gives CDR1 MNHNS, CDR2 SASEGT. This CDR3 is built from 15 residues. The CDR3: CASSVGQVNTGELFF. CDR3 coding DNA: TGTGCCAGCAGTGTTGGACAGGTGAACACCGGGGAGCTGTTTTTT.

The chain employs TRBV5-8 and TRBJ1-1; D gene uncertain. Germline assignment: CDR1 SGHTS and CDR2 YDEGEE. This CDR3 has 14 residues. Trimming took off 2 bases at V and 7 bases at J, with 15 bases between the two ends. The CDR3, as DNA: TGTGCCAGCAGCTTCCGCGAGGCGGGCCGTGAAGCTTTCTTT. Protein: CASSFREAGREAFF.

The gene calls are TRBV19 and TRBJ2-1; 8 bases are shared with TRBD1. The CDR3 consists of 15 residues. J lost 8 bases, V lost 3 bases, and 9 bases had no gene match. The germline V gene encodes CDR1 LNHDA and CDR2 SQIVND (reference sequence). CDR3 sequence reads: CASSIRDRPWDEQFF. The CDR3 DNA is TGTGCCAGTAGTATTAGGGACAGGCCGTGGGATGAGCAGTTCTTC. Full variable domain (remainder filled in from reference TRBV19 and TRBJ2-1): DGGITQSPKYLFRKEGQNVTLSCEQNLNHDAMYWYRQDPGQGLRLIYYSQIVNDFQKGDIAEGYSVSREKKESFPLTVTSAQKNPTAFYLCASSIRDRPWDEQFFGPGTRLTVL.

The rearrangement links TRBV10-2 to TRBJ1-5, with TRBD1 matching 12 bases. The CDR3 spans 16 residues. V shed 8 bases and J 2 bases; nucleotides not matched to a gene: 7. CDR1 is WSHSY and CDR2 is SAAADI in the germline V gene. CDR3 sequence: CASARRDRGRNQPQHF. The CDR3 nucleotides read TGCGCCAGCGCCCGCCGGGACAGGGGGCGCAATCAGCCCCAGCATTTT.

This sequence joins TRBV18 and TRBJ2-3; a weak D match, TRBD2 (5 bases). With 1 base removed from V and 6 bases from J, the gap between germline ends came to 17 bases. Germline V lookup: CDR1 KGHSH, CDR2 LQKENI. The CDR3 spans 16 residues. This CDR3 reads CASSPQSGVVGDTQYF. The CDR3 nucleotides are TGTGCCAGCTCACCACAGAGCGGTGTAGTTGGGGATACGCAGTATTTT.

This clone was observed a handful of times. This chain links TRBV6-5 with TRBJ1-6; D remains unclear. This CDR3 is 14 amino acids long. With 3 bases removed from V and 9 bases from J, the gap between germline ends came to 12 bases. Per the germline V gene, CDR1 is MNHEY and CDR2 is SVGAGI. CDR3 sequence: CASSYTESSSPLHF. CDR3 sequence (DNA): TGTGCCAGCAGTTATACAGAGTCCAGTTCACCCCTCCACTTT.

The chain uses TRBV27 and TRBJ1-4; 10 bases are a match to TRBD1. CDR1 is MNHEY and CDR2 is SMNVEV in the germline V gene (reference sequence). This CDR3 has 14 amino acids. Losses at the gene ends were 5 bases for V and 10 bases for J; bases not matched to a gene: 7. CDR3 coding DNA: TGTGCCAGCAGTCTCCGACAGGGGGCGGGAAAACTGTTTTTT. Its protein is CASSLRQGAGKLFF.

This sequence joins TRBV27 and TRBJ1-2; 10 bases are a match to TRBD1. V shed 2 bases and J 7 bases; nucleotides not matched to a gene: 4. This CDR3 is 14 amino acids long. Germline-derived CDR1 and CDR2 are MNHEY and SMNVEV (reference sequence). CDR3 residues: CASSLVDRGSGYTF. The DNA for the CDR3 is TGTGCCAGCAGTTTAGTGGACAGGGGGTCTGGCTACACCTTC.

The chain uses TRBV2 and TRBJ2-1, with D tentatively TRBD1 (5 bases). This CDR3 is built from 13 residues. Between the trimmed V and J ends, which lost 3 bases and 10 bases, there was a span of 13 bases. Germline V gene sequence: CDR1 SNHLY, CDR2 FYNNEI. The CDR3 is CASSELEWGEQFF. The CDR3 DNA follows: TGTGCCAGCAGTGAGTTGGAATGGGGCGAGCAGTTCTTC.

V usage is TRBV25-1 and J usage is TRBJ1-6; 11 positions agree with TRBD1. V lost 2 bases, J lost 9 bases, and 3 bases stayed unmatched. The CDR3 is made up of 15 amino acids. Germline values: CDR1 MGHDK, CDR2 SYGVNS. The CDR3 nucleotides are TGTGCCAGCAGTGAAGGACAGGGGGCGGGTTCACCCCTCCACTTT. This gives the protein CASSEGQGAGSPLHF.

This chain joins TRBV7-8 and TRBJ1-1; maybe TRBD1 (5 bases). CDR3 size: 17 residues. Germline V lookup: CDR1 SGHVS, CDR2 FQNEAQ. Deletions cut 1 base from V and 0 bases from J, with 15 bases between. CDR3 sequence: CASSLDRWGFMNTEAFF. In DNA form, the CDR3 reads TGTGCCAGCAGCTTAGACAGGTGGGGCTTTATGAACACTGAAGCTTTCTTT.

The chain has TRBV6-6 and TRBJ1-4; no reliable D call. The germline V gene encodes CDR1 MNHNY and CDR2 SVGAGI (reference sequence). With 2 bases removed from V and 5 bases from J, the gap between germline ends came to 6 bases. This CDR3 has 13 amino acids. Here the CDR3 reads CASSYRGNEKLFF. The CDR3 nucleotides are TGTGCCAGCAGTTACCGAGGGAATGAAAAACTGTTTTTT.

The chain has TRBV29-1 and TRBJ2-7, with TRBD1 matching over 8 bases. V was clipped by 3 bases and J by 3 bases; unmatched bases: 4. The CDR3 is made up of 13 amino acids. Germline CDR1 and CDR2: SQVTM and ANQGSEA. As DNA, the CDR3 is TGCAGCGTTGATGGACAGGGACTCTACGAGCAGTACTTC. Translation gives CSVDGQGLYEQYF.

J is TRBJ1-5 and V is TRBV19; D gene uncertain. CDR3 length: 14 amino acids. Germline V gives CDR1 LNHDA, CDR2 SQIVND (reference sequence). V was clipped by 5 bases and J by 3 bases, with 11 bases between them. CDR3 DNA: TGTGCCAGTAGTTTGACATTTACCAATCAGCCCCAGCATTTT. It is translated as CASSLTFTNQPQHF.

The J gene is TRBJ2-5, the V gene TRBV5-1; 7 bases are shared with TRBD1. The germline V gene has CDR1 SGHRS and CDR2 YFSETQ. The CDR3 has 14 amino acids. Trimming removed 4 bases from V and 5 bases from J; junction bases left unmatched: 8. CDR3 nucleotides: TGCGCCAGCAGCGTCACAGGGGTCGGTGAGACCCAGTACTTC. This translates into CASSVTGVGETQYF.

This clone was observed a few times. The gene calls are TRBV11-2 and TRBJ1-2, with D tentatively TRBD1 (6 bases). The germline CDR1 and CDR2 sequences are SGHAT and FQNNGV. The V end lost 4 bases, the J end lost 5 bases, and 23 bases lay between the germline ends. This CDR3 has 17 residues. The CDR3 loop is CASSSRGGGPPHYGYTF. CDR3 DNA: TGTGCCAGCAGCTCCCGTGGGGGGGGGCCTCCCCATTATGGCTACACCTTC.

The CDR3 DNA is TGTGCCAGCAGCGACCAGGACAGTCCTGGCTCACCCCTCCACTTT. Translation gives CASSDQDSPGSPLHF. V is TRBV7-9 and J is TRBJ1-6; D may be TRBD1 (6 bases). The CDR3 has 15 residues. With 5 bases removed from V and 10 bases from J, the gap between germline ends came to 18 bases. CDR1 and CDR2 from the germline V gene are SEHNR and FQNEAQ (reference sequence).

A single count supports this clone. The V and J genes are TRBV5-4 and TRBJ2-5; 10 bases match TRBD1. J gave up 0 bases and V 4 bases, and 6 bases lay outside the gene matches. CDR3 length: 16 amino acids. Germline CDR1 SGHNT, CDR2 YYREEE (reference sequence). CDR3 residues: CASSARDRGYQETQYF. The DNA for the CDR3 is TGTGCCAGCAGCGCCCGGGACAGGGGATACCAAGAGACCCAGTACTTC.

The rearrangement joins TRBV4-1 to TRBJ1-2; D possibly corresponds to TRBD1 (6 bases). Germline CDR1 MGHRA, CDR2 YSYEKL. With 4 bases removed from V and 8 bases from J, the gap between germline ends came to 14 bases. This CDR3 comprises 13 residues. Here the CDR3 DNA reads TGCGCCAGCAGCCTTGAGCACAGGGTCGGCTACACCTTC. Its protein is CASSLEHRVGYTF.

The CDR3 sequence is CASSDGQFNYGYTF. As DNA, the CDR3 is TGTGCCAGCAGTGACGGACAGTTTAACTATGGCTACACCTTC. V is TRBV6-5 and J is TRBJ1-2, with D maybe TRBD1 (6 bases). The V and J ends lost 5 bases and 1 base respectively, with 11 bases between them. There are 14 residues in the CDR3. Looked up from germline, CDR1 is MNHEY and CDR2 is SVGAGI.

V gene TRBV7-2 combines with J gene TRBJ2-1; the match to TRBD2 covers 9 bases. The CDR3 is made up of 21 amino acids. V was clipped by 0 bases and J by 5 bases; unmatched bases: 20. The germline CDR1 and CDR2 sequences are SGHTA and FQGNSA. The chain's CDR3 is CASSLATVGYILAGTDNEQFF. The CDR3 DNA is TGTGCCAGCAGCTTAGCCACGGTAGGGTACATCCTAGCGGGGACCGACAATGAGCAGTTCTTC.

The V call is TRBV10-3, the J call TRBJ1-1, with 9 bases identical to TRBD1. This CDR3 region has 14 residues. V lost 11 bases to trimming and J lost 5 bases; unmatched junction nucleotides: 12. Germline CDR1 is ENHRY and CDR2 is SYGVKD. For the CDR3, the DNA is TGTGCCTCGAGACGGACAGGGGAAGGAACTGAAGCTTTCTTT. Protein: CASRRTGEGTEAFF.

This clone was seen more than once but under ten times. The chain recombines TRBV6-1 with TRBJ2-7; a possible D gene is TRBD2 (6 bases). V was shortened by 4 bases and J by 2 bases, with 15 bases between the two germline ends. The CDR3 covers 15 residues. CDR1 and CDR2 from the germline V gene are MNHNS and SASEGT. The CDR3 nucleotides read TGTGCCAGCAGTGTTCACCGGGACTCCCCCTACGAGCAGTACTTC. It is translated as CASSVHRDSPYEQYF.

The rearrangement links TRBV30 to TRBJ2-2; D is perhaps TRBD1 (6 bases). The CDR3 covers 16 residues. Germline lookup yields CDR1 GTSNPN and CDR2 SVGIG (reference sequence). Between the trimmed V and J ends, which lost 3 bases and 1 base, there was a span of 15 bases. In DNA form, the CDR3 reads TGTGCCTGGAGGTCCCAGGGGCAGGGGAACACCGGGGAGCTGTTTTTT. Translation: CAWRSQGQGNTGELFF. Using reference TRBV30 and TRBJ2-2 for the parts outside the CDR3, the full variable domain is SQTIHQWPATLVQPVGSPLSLECTVEGTSNPNLYWYRQAAGRGLQLLFYSVGIGQISSEVPQNLSASRPQDRQFILSSKKLLLSDSGFYLCAWRSQGQGNTGELFFGEGSRLTVL.